This T cell receptor beta chain originates from a study of cytomegalovirus exposure and HLA in healthy donors. Study observations and caveats: From TCR beta sequences, most subjects' HLA-A and HLA-B alleles were reportedly predicted accurately. The majority of CMV-associated TCR beta chains were reported as apparently HLA-restricted in a later analysis.

This PCR relied on a set of 60 Vbeta primers and 13 Jbeta primers. Original handling: A follow-up analysis tallied about 88 million unique TCR beta chains, some 9.9 million shared. This table comes from immunoSEQ multiplex PCR, and its TCRdb copy is limited to in-frame clones, with some not included. V and J calls and clone size come straight from that table; D and trimming were deduced from the DNA. Counted here are more than 80,000 clones, around nine tenths occurring once; the ten biggest clones make up roughly 9%. This clone was seen more than once but under ten times. Its target is not known. One junction end does not reproduce the germline sequence, and a read error may be involved. The sample consisted of PBMCs. This TCR derives from a young man in good health and CMV-seropositive.

CDR3: CASTFYRGGEHF. The CDR3 bases are TGTGCCAGCACCTTTTACCGGGGGGGTGAGCACTTC. The chain has TRBV5-6 and TRBJ2-5, with TRBD2 identical over 8 bases. Germline CDR1 reads SGHDT; CDR2 reads YYEEEE. The CDR3 totals 12 residues.